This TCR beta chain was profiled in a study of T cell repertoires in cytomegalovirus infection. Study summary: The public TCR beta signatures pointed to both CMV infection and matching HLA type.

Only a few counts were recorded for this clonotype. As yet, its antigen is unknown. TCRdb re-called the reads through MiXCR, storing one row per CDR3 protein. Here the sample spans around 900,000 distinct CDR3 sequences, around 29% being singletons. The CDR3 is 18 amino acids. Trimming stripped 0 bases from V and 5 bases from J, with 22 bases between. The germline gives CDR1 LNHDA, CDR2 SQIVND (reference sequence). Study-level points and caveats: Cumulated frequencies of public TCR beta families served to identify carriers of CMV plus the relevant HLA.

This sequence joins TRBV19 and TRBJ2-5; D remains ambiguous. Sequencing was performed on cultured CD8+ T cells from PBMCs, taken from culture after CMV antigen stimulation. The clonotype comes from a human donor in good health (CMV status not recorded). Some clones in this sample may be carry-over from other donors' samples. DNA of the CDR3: TGTGCCAGTAGTATAGATAAGGGCAGCGAACCTACTTACGAGACCCAGTACTTC. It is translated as CASSIDKGSEPTYETQYF.